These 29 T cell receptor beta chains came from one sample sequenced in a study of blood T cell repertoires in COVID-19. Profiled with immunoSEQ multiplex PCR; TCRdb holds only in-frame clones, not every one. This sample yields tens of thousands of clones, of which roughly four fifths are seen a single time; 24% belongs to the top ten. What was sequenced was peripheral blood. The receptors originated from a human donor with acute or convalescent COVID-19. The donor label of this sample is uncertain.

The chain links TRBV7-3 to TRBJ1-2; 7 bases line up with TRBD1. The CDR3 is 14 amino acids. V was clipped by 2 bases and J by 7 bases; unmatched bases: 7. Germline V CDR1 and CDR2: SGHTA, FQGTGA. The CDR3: CASSLEIDRAGYTF. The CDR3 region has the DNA TGTGCCAGCAGCTTAGAAATAGACAGGGCTGGCTACACCTTC.

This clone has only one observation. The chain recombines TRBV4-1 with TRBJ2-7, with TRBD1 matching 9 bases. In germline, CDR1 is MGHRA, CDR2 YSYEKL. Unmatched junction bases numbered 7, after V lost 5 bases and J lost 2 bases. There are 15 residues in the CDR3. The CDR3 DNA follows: TGCGCCAGCAGCGTTCTAGGGACAGGGCCCTACGAGCAGTACTTC. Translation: CASSVLGTGPYEQYF.

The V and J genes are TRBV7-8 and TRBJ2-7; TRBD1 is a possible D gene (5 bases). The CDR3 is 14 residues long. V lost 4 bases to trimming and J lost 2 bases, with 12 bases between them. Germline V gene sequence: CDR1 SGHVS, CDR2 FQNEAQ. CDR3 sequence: CASSSLTVTYEQYF. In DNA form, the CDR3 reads TGTGCCAGCAGCTCCCTGACAGTAACCTACGAGCAGTACTTC. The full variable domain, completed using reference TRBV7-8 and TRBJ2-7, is GAGVSQSPRYKVAKRGQDVALRCDPISGHVSLFWYQQALGQGPEFLTYFQNEAQLDKSGLPSDRFFAERPEGSVSTLKIQRTQQEDSAVYLCASSSLTVTYEQYFGPGTRLTVT.

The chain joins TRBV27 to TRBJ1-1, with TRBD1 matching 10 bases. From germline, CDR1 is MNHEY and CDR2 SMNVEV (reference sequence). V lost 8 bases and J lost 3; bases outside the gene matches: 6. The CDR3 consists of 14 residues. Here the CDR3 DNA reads TGTGCCAGCGGCCGGGACAGGGGTGACACTGAAGCTTTCTTT. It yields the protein CASGRDRGDTEAFF.

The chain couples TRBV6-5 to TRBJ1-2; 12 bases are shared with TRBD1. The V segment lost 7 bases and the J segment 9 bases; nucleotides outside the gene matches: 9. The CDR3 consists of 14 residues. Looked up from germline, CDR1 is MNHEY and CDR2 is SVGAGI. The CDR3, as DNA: TGTGCCAGCACTCTTCCGGGACAGGGGGCTAGCTACACCTTC. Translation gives CASTLPGQGASYTF.

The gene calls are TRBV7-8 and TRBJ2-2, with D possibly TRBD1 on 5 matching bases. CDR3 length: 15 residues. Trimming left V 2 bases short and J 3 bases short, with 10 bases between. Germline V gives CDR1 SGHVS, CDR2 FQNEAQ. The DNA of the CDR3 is TGTGCCAGCAGCTTATCGCTGACAGACACCGGGGAGCTGTTTTTT. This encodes CASSLSLTDTGELFF.

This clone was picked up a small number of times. The DNA for the CDR3 is TGTGCCAGTAGTATTATGCAACAGGCTCCCGGCTACACCTTC. Amino acids: CASSIMQQAPGYTF. The chain employs TRBV19 and TRBJ1-2; D is possibly TRBD1 (5 bases). Trimming removed 3 bases at V and 8 bases at J, with 16 bases between. Germline CDR1 and CDR2: LNHDA and SQIVND (reference sequence). The CDR3 has 14 amino acids.

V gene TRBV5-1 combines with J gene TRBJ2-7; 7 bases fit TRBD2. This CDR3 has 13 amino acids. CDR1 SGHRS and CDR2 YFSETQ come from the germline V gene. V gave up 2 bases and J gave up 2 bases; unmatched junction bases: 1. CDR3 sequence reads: CASSFGGAYEQYF. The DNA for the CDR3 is TGCGCCAGCAGCTTTGGGGGGGCCTACGAGCAGTACTTC.

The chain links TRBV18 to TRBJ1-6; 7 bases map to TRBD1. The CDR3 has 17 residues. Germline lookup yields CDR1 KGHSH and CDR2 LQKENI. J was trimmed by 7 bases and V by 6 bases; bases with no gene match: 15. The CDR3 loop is CASSNRDSLVGNSPLHF. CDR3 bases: TGTGCCAGCTCCAACCGGGACAGCCTAGTGGGGAATTCACCCCTCCACTTT.

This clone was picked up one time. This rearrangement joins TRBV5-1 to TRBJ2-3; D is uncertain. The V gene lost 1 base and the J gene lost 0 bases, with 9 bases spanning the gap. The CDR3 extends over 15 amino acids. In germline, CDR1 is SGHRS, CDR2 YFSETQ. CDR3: CASSLSSTSTDTQYF. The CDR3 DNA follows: TGCGCCAGCAGCTTGAGTTCTACTAGCACAGATACGCAGTATTTT.

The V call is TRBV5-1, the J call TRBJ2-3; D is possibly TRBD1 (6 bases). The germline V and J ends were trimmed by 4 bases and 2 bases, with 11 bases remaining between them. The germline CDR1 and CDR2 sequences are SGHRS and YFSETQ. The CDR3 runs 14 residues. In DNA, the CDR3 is TGCGCCAGCAGCGGGGGCAACCCCACAGATACGCAGTATTTT. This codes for CASSGGNPTDTQYF.

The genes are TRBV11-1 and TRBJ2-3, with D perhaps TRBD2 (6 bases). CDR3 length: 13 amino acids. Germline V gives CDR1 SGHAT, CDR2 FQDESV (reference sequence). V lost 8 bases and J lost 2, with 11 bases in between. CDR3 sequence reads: CASAGWNTDTQYF. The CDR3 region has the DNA TGTGCCAGCGCGGGGTGGAACACAGATACGCAGTATTTT.

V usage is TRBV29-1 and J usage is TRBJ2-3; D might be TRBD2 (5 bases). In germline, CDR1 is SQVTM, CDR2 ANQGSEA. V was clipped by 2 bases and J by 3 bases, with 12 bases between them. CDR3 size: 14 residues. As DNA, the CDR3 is TGCAGCGTTGAACAAACTCGAGGGACAGATACGCAGTATTTT. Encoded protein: CSVEQTRGTDTQYF.

The CDR3 loop is CASSVGRSVRVSSYNEQFF. The CDR3 DNA follows: TGTGCCAGCAGCGTAGGACGATCAGTGAGGGTAAGCTCCTACAATGAGCAGTTCTTC. The chain carries TRBV9 and TRBJ2-1; the D gene is possibly TRBD2 (5 bases). Trimming stripped 0 bases from V and 0 bases from J, with 19 bases between. This CDR3 region has 19 residues. Germline V gene sequence: CDR1 SGDLS, CDR2 YYNGEE.

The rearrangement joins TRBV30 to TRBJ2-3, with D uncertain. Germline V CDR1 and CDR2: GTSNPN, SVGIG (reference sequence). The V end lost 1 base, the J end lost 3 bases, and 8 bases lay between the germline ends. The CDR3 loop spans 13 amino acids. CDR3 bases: TGTGCCTGGAGTGATCCCCCAACAGATACGCAGTATTTT. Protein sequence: CAWSDPPTDTQYF. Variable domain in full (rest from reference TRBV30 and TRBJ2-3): SQTIHQWPATLVQPVGSPLSLECTVEGTSNPNLYWYRQAAGRGLQLLFYSVGIGQISSEVPQNLSASRPQDRQFILSSKKLLLSDSGFYLCAWSDPPTDTQYFGPGTRLTVL.

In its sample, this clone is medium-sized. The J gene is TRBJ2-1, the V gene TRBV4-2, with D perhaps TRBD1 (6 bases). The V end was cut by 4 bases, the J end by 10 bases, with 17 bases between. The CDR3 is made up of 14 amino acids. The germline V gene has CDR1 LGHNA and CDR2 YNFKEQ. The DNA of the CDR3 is TGTGCCAGCAGCCCCTCGGCTCAGGGGTTCGAGCAGTTCTTC. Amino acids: CASSPSAQGFEQFF.

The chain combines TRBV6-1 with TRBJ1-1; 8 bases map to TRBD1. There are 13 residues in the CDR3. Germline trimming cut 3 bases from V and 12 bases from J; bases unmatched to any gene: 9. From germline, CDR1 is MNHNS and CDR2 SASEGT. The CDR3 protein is CASSDQGQDRTFF. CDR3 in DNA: TGTGCCAGCAGTGACCAGGGACAGGATCGGACTTTCTTT.

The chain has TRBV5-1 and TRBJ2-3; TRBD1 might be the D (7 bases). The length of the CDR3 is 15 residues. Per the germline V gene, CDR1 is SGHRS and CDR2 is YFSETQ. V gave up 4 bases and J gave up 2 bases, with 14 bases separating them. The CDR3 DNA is TGCGCCAGCAGCCTGGAGGGGGCCACCACAGATACGCAGTATTTT. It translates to CASSLEGATTDTQYF.

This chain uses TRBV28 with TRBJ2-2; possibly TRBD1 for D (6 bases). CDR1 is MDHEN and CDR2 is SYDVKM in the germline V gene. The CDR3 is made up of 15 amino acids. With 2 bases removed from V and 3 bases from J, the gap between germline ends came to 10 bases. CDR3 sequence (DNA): TGTGCCAGCAGTTTACAGTCAGGGGACACCGGGGAGCTGTTTTTT. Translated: CASSLQSGDTGELFF.

CDR3 DNA: TGTGCCAGCAGCTTAGCACAGTCTGCAACTAATGAAAAACTGTTTTTT. It encodes CASSLAQSATNEKLFF. The rearrangement joins TRBV11-2 to TRBJ1-4; D is unclear. Germline CDR1 reads SGHAT; CDR2 reads FQNNGV. The CDR3 has 16 residues. Trimming pared 1 base from V and 0 bases from J, leaving 9 bases between.

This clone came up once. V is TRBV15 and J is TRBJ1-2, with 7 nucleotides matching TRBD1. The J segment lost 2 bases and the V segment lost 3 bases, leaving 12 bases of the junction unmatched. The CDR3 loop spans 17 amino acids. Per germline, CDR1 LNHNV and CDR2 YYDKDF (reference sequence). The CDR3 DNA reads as TGTGCCACCAGCAGGCAGACCTCCGGGACAGTCAACTATGGCTACACCTTC. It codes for CATSRQTSGTVNYGYTF.

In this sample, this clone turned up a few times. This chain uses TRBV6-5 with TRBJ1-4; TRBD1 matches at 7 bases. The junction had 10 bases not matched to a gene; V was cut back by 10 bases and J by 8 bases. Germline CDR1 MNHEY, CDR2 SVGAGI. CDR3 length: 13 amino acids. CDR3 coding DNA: TGTGCCACTTCCAGACAGGGAGGCGAAAAACTGTTTTTT. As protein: CATSRQGGEKLFF.

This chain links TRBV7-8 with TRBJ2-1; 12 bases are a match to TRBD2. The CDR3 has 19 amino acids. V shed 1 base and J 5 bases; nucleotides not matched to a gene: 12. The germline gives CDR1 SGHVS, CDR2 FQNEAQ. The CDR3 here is CASSLEASGGARRHNEQFF. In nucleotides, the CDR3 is TGTGCCAGCAGCTTAGAGGCTAGCGGGGGGGCCCGGCGGCACAATGAGCAGTTCTTC. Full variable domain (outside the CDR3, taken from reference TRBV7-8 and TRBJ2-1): GAGVSQSPRYKVAKRGQDVALRCDPISGHVSLFWYQQALGQGPEFLTYFQNEAQLDKSGLPSDRFFAERPEGSVSTLKIQRTQQEDSAVYLCASSLEASGGARRHNEQFFGPGTRLTVL.

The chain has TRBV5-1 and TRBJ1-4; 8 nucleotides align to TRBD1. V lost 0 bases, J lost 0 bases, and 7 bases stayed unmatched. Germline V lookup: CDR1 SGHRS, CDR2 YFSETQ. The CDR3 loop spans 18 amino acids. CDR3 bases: TGCGCCAGCAGCTTGGGGACAGGGTACAACCCAACTAATGAAAAACTGTTTTTT. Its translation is CASSLGTGYNPTNEKLFF.

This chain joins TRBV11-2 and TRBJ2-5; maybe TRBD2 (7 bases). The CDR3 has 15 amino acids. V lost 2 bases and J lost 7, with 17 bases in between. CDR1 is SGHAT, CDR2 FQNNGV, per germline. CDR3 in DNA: TGTGCCAGCAGCTTATCGGGGGGCCCCGGGGGGACCCAGTACTTC. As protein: CASSLSGGPGGTQYF.

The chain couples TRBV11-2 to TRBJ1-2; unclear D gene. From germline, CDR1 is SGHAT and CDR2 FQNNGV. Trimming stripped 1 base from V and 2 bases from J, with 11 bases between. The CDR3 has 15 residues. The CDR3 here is CASSLVSARNYGYTF. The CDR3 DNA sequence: TGTGCCAGCAGCTTAGTGTCGGCCAGGAACTATGGCTACACCTTC.

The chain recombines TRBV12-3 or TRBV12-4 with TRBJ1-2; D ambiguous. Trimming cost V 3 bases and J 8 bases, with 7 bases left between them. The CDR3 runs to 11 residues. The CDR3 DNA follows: TGTGCCAGCAGTTTTGGAGTCGGCTACACCTTC. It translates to CASSFGVGYTF.

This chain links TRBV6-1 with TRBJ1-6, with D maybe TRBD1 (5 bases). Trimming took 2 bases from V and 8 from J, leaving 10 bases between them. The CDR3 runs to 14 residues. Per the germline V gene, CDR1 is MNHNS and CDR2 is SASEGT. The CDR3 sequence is CASSERGSHSPLHF. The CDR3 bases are TGTGCCAGCAGTGAAAGGGGTAGTCATTCACCCCTCCACTTT.

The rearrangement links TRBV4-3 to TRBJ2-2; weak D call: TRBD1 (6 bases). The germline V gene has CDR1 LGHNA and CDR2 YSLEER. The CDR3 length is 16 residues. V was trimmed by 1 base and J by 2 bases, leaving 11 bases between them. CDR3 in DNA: TGCGCCAGCAGCCAAGTCGAAGGGGGAAACACCGGGGAGCTGTTTTTT. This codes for CASSQVEGGNTGELFF.